This TCR beta chain was sequenced for a study of blood T cells in healthy people across ages (dated by TCRdb to between 2014 and 2017). Regarding the research as a whole: In model experiments, template switching captured roughly one uniquely barcoded TCR beta cDNA molecule for every two T cells. Age-related changes in TCR beta repertoire diversity were measured in the study by deep sequencing normalized with unique cDNA molecular identifiers. Four age groups were formed from the donors: young (average around 15 years), middle-aged (around 40), aged (about 62) and long-lived (more than 75). Donors of different ages were randomly distributed across sequencing lanes to avoid experimental bias. Using the same blood draw, the study looked at two additional independent replicas of 1 million unique cDNA reads for two donors, one aged 18 to 30 and the other aged 80 or older. The study at large found these results: Since profiling was done on bulk unsorted PBMCs, naive and antigen-experienced compartments could not be conclusively compared. Estimates of total diversity based on one million sequenced T cells were considered lower bounds and underestimates. Observed TCR beta diversity correlated strongly with the percentage of naive T cells measured by flow cytometry. Donor CMV infection status was unknown, potentially confounding age-related changes in expanded clonotypes. Compared with the aged group, the long-lived group had more naive CD4+ T cells, fewer expanded clones and increased TCR diversity, a pattern suggesting age selection. As age increased, observed TCR beta diversity per million T cells dropped in a roughly linear way, and a significant reduction was already evident by age roughly 40.

Germline trimming amounts to 0 bases on V and 3 bases on J, with 9 as the count of junction bases outside the gene matches. Counted from cysteine to phenylalanine, this CDR3 has 17 amino acids. Of all the DNA, just the CDR3 is kept, 51 bases in frame from base 1. CDR1 and CDR2 are drawn from the germline V gene: SGHVS, FQNEAQ. The 39 donors, aged about 6 to 100 years, were systemically healthy Caucasian individuals from Russia. Around 9.9 milliliters of peripheral blood were collected from each donor into EDTA-treated Vacutainer tubes. PBMCs were isolated by Ficoll-Paque density-gradient centrifugation, with at least 6 million obtained per sample. Trizol reagent was used to extract total RNA from the PBMCs, yielding at least 5 micrograms per sample. For every donor, an aliquot of PBMCs went through flow cytometry to measure the percentages of naive CD45RAhigh/CD27high T cells. This clonotype was detected only a few times. The target of this receptor is not known. Within one base of it there is no much larger clone, and no base qualities were kept.

The library came from 5' RACE. Sequenced on an Illumina HiSeq 2500. A second PCR of roughly 7 to 11 cycles was performed with a sample-barcoded 5' primer and a J-beta primer mix. A unique molecular identifier was introduced onto each TCR beta cDNA molecule by a template-switch 5' adaptor carrying 12 random nucleotides. Each sample yielded at least 3 million CDR3-containing paired-end reads. First-strand cDNA was synthesized from all RNA with the Mint cDNA synthesis kit, primed by a TRBC-specific oligonucleotide. All cDNA was treated with uracil-DNA glycosylase and then went through a first 18-cycle PCR with the universal primers M1SS and BC2_uni_R. The study's own analysis went as follows. For normalization, 1 million high-quality reads, each with a distinct molecular identifier, were randomly selected from each sample. Instead of being binned into consensus sequences, reads that shared molecular identifiers were thrown out. MiTCR, run with a Q25 quality threshold and the strictest error-elimination algorithm, handled CDR3 identification, clonotype clustering and error correction. Lower-bound total TCR beta diversity was estimated with a nonparametric unseen species model using Euler transformation. Starting from the raw public reads, TCRdb applied fastp trimming at Q25, assembled clones with MiXCR and retained in-frame beta chains. All rows with the same CDR3 protein become a single entry with the most common DNA and genes. The V and J calls follow TCRdb's processing rather than the paper's. Present in this sample are 650,000 to 1,000,000 distinct CDR3 sequences, 35% to 40% of which were seen just once. The ten largest clones add up to 10% to 15% of the sample.

In this chain, TRBV7-8 is recombined with TRBJ2-3; TRBD2 agrees with 7 junctional bases. Sequencing was carried out using blood. This sequence was found in a man younger than 35 in good health. This receptor carries the CDR3 CASSLARGTGETDTQYF. The nucleotide sequence is TGTGCCAGCAGCTTAGCGCGGGGGACGGGGGAGACAGATACGCAGTATTTT. Where the CDR3 stops, the reference TRBV7-8 and TRBJ2-3 genes take over; the full variable domain is GAGVSQSPRYKVAKRGQDVALRCDPISGHVSLFWYQQALGQGPEFLTYFQNEAQLDKSGLPSDRFFAERPEGSVSTLKIQRTQQEDSAVYLCASSLARGTGETDTQYFGPGTRLTVL.